Included here is one T cell receptor beta chain sequence, with context. The antigen is not known. This record belongs to a study of cytomegalovirus exposure and HLA in healthy donors. Study-wide results and caveats: Later genetic work tied a missense DCLRE1C variant to beta-chain V and J trimming. In a later analysis, HLA-associated TCR beta chains were more clonally expanded than equally common others. The authors assumed roughly uniform sequencing depth across donors for presence/absence analyses.

Amplification used 60 Vbeta primers and 13 Jbeta primers. TCRdb's table, derived via immunoSEQ multiplex PCR, lists solely in-frame clones and lacks some. The sample lists 130,000 or so clones, approximately 78% seen once, with roughly 6% in the top ten. V lost 10 bases, J lost 2 bases, and 17 bases lay in between. Looked up from germline, CDR1 is MGHDK and CDR2 is SYGVNS. This CDR3 is 14 amino acids long. Material for sequencing was PBMCs. This clonotype was obtained from a middle-aged woman in good health and CMV-seronegative. The J gene is TRBJ1-2, the V gene TRBV25-1; D is perhaps TRBD1 (5 bases). CDR3 nucleotide sequence: TGTGCCACCCAGCTCGCAGGGCCCAACTATGGCTACACCTTC. Amino acid sequence: CATQLAGPNYGYTF.